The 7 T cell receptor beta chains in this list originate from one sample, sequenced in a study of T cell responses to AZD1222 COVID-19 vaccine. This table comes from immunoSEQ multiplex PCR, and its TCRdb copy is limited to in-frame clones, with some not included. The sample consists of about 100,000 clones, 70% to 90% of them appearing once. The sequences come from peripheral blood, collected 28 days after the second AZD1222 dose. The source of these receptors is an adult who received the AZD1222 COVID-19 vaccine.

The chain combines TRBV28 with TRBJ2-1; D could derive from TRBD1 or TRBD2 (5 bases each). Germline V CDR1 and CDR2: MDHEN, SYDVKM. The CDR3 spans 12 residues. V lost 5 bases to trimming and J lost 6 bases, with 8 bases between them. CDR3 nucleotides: TGTGCCAGCAGTCGGGACGGCAATGAGCAGTTCTTC. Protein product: CASSRDGNEQFF.

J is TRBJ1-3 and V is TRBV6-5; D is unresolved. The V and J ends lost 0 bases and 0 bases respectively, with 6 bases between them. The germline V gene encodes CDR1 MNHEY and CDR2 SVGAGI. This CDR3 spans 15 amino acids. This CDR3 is CASSYSLASGNTIYF. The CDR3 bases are TGTGCCAGCAGTTACTCCCTAGCCTCTGGAAACACCATATATTTT.

The DNA for the CDR3 is TGTGCCATCAGGGAGGGACAGAATGAAAAACTGTTTTTT. It encodes CAIREGQNEKLFF. V and J are TRBV10-3 and TRBJ1-4, with TRBD1 matching 7 bases. This CDR3 region has 13 residues. J was trimmed by 5 bases and V by 6 bases; bases with no gene match: 3. Germline loops: CDR1 ENHRY, CDR2 SYGVKD.

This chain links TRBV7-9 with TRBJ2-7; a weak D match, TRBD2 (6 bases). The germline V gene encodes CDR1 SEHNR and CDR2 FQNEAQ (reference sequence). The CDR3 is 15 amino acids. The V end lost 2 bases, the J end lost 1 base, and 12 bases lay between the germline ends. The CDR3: CASSLFGEVSYEQYF. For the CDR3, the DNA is TGTGCCAGCAGCTTATTCGGGGAGGTATCCTACGAGCAGTACTTC.

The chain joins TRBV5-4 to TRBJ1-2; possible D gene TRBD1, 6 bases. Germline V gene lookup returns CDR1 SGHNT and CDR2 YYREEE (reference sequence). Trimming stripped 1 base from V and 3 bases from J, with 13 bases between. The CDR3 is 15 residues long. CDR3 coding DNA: TGTGCCAGCAGCTTGTCGGGCAGGGGAGACTATGGCTACACCTTC. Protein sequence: CASSLSGRGDYGYTF. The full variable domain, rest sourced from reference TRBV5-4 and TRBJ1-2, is ETGVTQSPTHLIKTRGQQVTLRCSSQSGHNTVSWYQQALGQGPQFIFQYYREEENGRGNFPPRFSGLQFPNYSSELNVNALELDDSALYLCASSLSGRGDYGYTFGSGTRLTVV.

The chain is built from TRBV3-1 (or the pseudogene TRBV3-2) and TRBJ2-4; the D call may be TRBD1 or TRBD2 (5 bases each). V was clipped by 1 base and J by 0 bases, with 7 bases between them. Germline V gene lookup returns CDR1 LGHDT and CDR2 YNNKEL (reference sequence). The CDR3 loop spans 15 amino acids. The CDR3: CASSQGGRAKNIQYF. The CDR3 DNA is TGTGCCAGCAGCCAAGGGGGGAGAGCCAAAAACATTCAGTACTTC.

CDR3 DNA sequence: TGCGCCAGCAGCTTTAGCGACGAGCAGTACTTC. Translating gives CASSFSDEQYF. This sequence joins TRBV5-1 and TRBJ2-7; tentatively, D is TRBD2 (5 bases). Trimming stripped 2 bases from V and 5 bases from J, with 5 bases between. CDR1 and CDR2 (germline): SGHRS, YFSETQ. CDR3 size: 11 residues.